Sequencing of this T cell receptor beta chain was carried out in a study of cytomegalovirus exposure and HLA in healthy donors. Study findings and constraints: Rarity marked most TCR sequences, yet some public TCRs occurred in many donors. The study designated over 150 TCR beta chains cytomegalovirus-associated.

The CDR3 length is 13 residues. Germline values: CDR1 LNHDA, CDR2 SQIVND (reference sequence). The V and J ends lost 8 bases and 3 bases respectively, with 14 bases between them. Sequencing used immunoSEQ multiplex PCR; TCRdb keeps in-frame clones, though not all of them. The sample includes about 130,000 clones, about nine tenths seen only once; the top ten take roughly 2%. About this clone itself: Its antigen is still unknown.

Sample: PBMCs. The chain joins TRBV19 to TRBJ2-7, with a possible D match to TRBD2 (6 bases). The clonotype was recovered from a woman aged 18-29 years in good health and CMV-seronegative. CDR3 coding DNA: TGTGCCAGTTCAGGACGGGAGCACTACGAGCAGTACTTC. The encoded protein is CASSGREHYEQYF.